The rows below give T cell receptor beta chains drawn from one sample of a study of T cell changes during pregnancy in multiple sclerosis. TCRdb's copy holds only in-frame clones and misses some; the assay was immunoSEQ multiplex PCR. The data hold roughly 89,000 clones, with around 94% observed a single time. The sample was peripheral blood, taken after pregnancy. All receptors derive from a female donor in good health, enrolled as a control in a pregnancy study. The CDR3 runs from the conserved cysteine through the conserved F or W. The order of the fields is clone size, D gene, V gene, J gene, CDR3 DNA, CDR3 protein. D genes are given only for firm matches. Expanded clones are given a class, and other clones once, few, many or no size at all.

size: .; D: TRBD1; V: TRBV27; J: TRBJ2-5; DNA: TGTGCCAGCGGCCAAGGACAGGGGGAGACCCAGTACTTC; CDR3: CASGQGQGETQYF
size: .; D: .; V: TRBV13; J: TRBJ2-1; DNA: TGTGCCAGCAGCCCCGCCCCCGAACTAGCCTATGAGCAGTTCTTC; CDR3: CASSPAPELAYEQFF
size: .; D: .; V: TRBV15; J: TRBJ2-2; DNA: TGTGCCACCAGCAGAGGAAGCAGAGGCACCGGGGAGCTGTTTTTT; CDR3: CATSRGSRGTGELFF
size: .; D: TRBD2; V: TRBV28; J: TRBJ2-1; DNA: TGTGCCAGCAGTTACGGAGCGGGAGTCAACAATGAGCAGTTCTTC; CDR3: CASSYGAGVNNEQFF
size: once; D: TRBD2; V: TRBV13; J: TRBJ2-7; DNA: TGTGCCAGCAGCGGGACTAGCGGCTCCTACGAGCAGTACTTC; CDR3: CASSGTSGSYEQYF
size: .; D: TRBD1; V: TRBV5-8; J: TRBJ1-4; DNA: TGTGCCAGCAGCTCCGACCGGCTTACAGGGGTTTCGGTTCCTAATGAAAAACTGTTTTTT; CDR3: CASSSDRLTGVSVPNEKLFF
size: .; D: .; V: TRBV7-8; J: TRBJ1-1; DNA: TGTGCCAGCAGCTTAGACAACACCCCGCAAGCTTTCTTT; CDR3: CASSLDNTPQAFF
size: .; D: TRBD2; V: TRBV5-1; J: TRBJ2-3; DNA: TGCGCCAGCAGCGGGACTAGCGGGTCTAGCACAGATACGCAGTATTTT; CDR3: CASSGTSGSSTDTQYF
size: .; D: TRBD1; V: TRBV15; J: TRBJ2-1; DNA: TGTGCCACCAGCAGCCGGACAGGGTGGCAGTTCTTC; CDR3: CATSSRTGWQFF
size: once; D: .; V: TRBV5-6; J: TRBJ1-4; DNA: TGTGCCAGCAGCGGGTCAACAGGGCGTAATGAAAAACTGTTTTTT; CDR3: CASSGSTGRNEKLFF
size: .; D: .; V: TRBV28; J: TRBJ2-1; DNA: TGTGCCAGCAGTTTAGGGCGGGGCGATGAGCAGTTCTTC; CDR3: CASSLGRGDEQFF
size: .; D: .; V: TRBV19; J: TRBJ2-1; DNA: TGTGCCAGTAGTATTGTACAGGGCGGTGAGCAGTTCTTC; CDR3: CASSIVQGGEQFF
size: .; D: .; V: TRBV5-1; J: TRBJ1-1; DNA: TGCGCCAGCAGCTTGAGAGGGAGTCTGAGGATGAACACTGAAGCTTTCTTT; CDR3: CASSLRGSLRMNTEAFF
size: .; D: TRBD2; V: TRBV7-2; J: TRBJ2-7; DNA: TGTGCCAGCCGGCTAGCGGGAGGGCCGTACGAGCAGTACTTC; CDR3: CASRLAGGPYEQYF
size: .; D: TRBD2; V: TRBV6-5; J: TRBJ2-5; DNA: TGTGCCAGCAGTTCCCCTAGCGGGAGATATGGGGAGACCCAGTACTTC; CDR3: CASSSPSGRYGETQYF
size: .; D: TRBD2; V: TRBV27; J: TRBJ2-1; DNA: TGTGCCAGCAGTTTATCACCTAGCGGGAGGTACAATGAGCAGTTCTTC; CDR3: CASSLSPSGRYNEQFF
size: .; D: TRBD2; V: TRBV5-1; J: TRBJ2-3; DNA: TGCGCCAGCCGACTAGCGGTCACAGATACGCAGTATTTT; CDR3: CASRLAVTDTQYF
size: .; D: TRBD2; V: TRBV5-1; J: TRBJ2-1; DNA: TGCGCCAGCAGCTTTTCTAGCGGGAGGAGTGAGAATGAGCAGTTCTTC; CDR3: CASSFSSGRSENEQFF
size: .; D: TRBD1; V: TRBV14; J: TRBJ1-2; DNA: TGTGCCAGCTCACCGGTCAGGGGGCCGGGGGGCTACACCTTC; CDR3: CASSPVRGPGGYTF
size: .; D: .; V: TRBV6-5; J: TRBJ2-3; DNA: TGTGCCAGCGTGGGGGGACCGCGGCCAGATACGCAGTATTTT; CDR3: CASVGGPRPDTQYF
size: few; D: .; V: TRBV6-6; J: TRBJ2-6; DNA: TGTGCCAGCAGTTCTTATGGGGCCAACGTCCTGACTTTC; CDR3: CASSSYGANVLTF
size: .; D: TRBD2; V: TRBV5-1; J: TRBJ2-1; DNA: TGCGCCAGCAGCTTTAGCGGGAGGGCCGGCAATGAGCAGTTCTTC; CDR3: CASSFSGRAGNEQFF
size: .; D: .; V: TRBV30; J: TRBJ1-1; DNA: TGTGCCTGGGGTAGAAGGTGGGCCGAAGCTTTCTTT; CDR3: CAWGRRWAEAFF
size: .; D: TRBD1; V: TRBV2; J: TRBJ2-5; DNA: TGTGCCAGCAGTGAGACAGGGCGGGTACAAGAGACCCAGTACTTC; CDR3: CASSETGRVQETQYF
size: .; D: .; V: TRBV4-2; J: TRBJ2-7; DNA: TGTGCCAGCAGCCAAGACGACAGAATCGAGCAGTACTTC; CDR3: CASSQDDRIEQYF
size: .; D: .; V: TRBV6-6; J: TRBJ1-1; DNA: TGTGCCAGCAGCCGCTTTAGAACAGCGAACACTGAAGCTTTCTTT; CDR3: CASSRFRTANTEAFF
size: .; D: .; V: TRBV27; J: TRBJ1-5; DNA: TGTGCCAGCAGTTTGAGGGGGGGTAATCAGCCCCAGCATTTT; CDR3: CASSLRGGNQPQHF